These T cell receptor beta chains were read from a single sample in a study of cytomegalovirus exposure and HLA in healthy donors. TCRdb's copy holds only in-frame clones and misses some; the assay was immunoSEQ multiplex PCR. The table lists roughly 100,000 clones, 69% of them singletons, with 3.2% in the top ten. The sequencing sample was made of PBMCs. These receptors were taken from a man aged 25-45 years in good health and CMV-seronegative. CDR3s leave out the opening cysteine and the closing phenylalanine or tryptophan. The order of the fields is V gene, CDR3 protein.

TRBV27,ASSNDRAGRTEAF
TRBV4-2,ASSYLGPGTGVSYEQY
TRBV9,ASSPRDRGGEKLF
TRBV7-9,ASSFYNQPQH
TRBV7-8,ASSPTGGSYNEQF
TRBV7-9,ASSLLKETQY
TRBV11-3,ASSSHRGSTDTQY
TRBV11-2,ASSSLRDRSYEQY
TRBV14,ASSSGGYEQY
TRBV4-3,ASSPLRQGRRNEQF
TRBV30,AWSQDRGYTEAF
TRBV15,ATSRAPVRGSNEKLF
TRBV9,ASSVRDSSGANGLT
TRBV5-1,ASSGQGGAVDTQY
TRBV30,AWELDRVGYT
TRBV9,ASSVQTGVSTEAF
TRBV6-4,ASSVDGFGANEQF
TRBV30,AWSIGLGAEGSEKLF
TRBV13,ASSADTTEAF
TRBV18,ASSLTSGMNEQF
TRBV19,ASSKGEGRNQPQH
TRBV11-3,ASSLGLAGVGETQY
TRBV9,ASSVQGGYNEQF
TRBV28,ASNSRDRIKNEQF
TRBV7-2,ASSLEKQGTSYGYT
TRBV9,ASSKGQTETQY